The clone carrying this TCR beta chain was seen at least ten times. Antigen unknown. TCRdb independently ran MiXCR on the reads; one entry per CDR3 protein. Counted here are 900,000 to 950,000 distinct CDR3 sequences, about a third occurring once; the ten biggest clones make up 11% to 15%. The data were taken from a study of T cell repertoires in cytomegalovirus infection. About the study: The authors relied on CMV epitopes, both recently identified HLA-C-restricted and well-studied HLA-B-restricted. Study-wide points: Dominant in the ex vivo response were TCR beta clonotypes restricted by HLA-C and specific for CMV.

The trim removed 4 bases at V and 9 bases at J, leaving 11 bases unmatched. CDR3 length: 16 residues. CDR1 and CDR2 (germline): SGHTA, FQGNSA. The receptor was derived from a human donor in good health (CMV status not recorded). Some clones in this sample may be carry-over from other donors' samples. The sequencing used cultured CD8+ T cells from PBMCs, collected from culture after CMV antigen stimulation. The rearrangement uses TRBV7-2 and TRBJ1-6; 8 nucleotides agree with TRBD1. CDR3 sequence: CASSSSTTGGGSPLHF. For the CDR3, the DNA is TGTGCCAGCAGCTCTAGCACTACAGGGGGGGGTTCACCCCTCCACTTT.